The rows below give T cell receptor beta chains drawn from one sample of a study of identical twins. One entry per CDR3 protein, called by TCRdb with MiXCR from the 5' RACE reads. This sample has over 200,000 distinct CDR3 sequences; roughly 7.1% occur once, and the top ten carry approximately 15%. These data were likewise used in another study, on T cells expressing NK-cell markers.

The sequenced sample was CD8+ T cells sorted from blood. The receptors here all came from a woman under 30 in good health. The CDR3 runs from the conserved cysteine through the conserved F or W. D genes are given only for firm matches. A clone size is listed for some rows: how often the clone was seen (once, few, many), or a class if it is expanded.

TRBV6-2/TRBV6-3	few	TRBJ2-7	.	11	CASSPAFEQYF	TGTGCCAGCAGTCCCGCGTTTGAGCAGTACTTC
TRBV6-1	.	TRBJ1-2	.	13	CASSRQPDYGYTF	TGTGCCAGCAGTCGCCAGCCAGACTATGGCTACACCTTC
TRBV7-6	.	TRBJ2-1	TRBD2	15	CASSTSSGGRNEQFF	TGTGCCAGCAGCACCTCGTCGGGGGGTCGCAATGAGCAGTTCTTC
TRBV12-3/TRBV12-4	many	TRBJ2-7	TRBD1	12	CASSQQGLEQYF	TGTGCCAGCAGTCAACAGGGGCTAGAGCAGTACTTC
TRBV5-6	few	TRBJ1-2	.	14	CASSLGQASLDYTF	TGTGCCAGCAGCTTGGGACAGGCGTCATTGGACTACACCTTC
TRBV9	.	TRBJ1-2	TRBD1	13	CASSPGTGRGYTF	TGTGCCAGCAGCCCGGGGACAGGTCGGGGCTACACCTTC
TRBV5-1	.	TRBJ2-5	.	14	CASSLESVQETQYF	TGCGCCAGCAGCTTGGAAAGCGTCCAAGAGACCCAGTACTTC
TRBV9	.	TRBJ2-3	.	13	CASSGRQTDTQYF	TGTGCCAGCAGCGGCCGACAGACGGATACGCAGTATTTT
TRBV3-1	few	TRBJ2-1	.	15	CASSLARGLYNEQFF	TGTGCCAGCAGCCTAGCCCGGGGGCTCTACAATGAGCAGTTCTTC
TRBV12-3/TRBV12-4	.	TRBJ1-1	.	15	CASSFFPVRNTEAFF	TGTGCCAGCAGTTTTTTTCCGGTTAGGAACACTGAAGCTTTCTTT
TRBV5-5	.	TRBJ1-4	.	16	CASSQRPTETNEKLFF	TGTGCCAGCAGCCAACGACCGACAGAAACCAATGAAAAACTGTTTTTT
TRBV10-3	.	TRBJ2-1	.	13	CASSRDTYNEQFF	TGTGCCAGCAGCCGGGACACCTACAATGAGCAGTTCTTC
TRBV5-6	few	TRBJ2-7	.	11	CASSSDRRKYF	TGTGCCAGCAGTTCGGACAGACGAAAGTACTTC
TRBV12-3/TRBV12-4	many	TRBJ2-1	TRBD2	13	CASTPGGYNEQFF	TGTGCCAGCACCCCGGGAGGGTACAATGAGCAGTTCTTC
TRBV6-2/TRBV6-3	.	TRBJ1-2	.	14	CASSYPDPRYGYTF	TGTGCCAGCAGTTACCCCGACCCCCGCTATGGCTACACCTTC
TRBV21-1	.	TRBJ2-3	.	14	CASSIDSYTDTQYF	TGTGCCAGCAGCATAGACTCATACACAGATACGCAGTATTTT
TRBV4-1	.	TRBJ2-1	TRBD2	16	CASSQEGAGVWNEQFF	TGCGCCAGCAGCCAGGAGGGAGCGGGAGTTTGGAATGAGCAGTTCTTC
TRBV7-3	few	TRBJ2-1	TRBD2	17	CASSLSGGGPPYNEQFF	TGTGCCAGCAGCTTATCCGGCGGGGGACCCCCTTACAATGAGCAGTTCTTC
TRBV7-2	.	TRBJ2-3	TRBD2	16	CASSAGLAGATDTQYF	TGTGCCAGCAGCGCGGGACTAGCGGGGGCCACAGATACGCAGTATTTT
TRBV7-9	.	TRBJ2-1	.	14	CASISDRSLYEQFF	TGTGCCAGCATATCTGACAGGTCCTTGTATGAGCAGTTCTTC
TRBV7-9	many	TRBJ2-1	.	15	CASSSTLATYNEQFF	TGTGCCAGCAGCTCTACCCTAGCCACCTACAATGAGCAGTTCTTC
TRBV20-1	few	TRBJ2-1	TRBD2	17	CSARDAGRAISYNEQFF	TGCAGTGCTAGAGATGCGGGGAGGGCGATTTCCTACAATGAGCAGTTCTTC
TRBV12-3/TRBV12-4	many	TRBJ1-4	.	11	CASSLHEKLFF	TGTGCCAGCAGTCTTCATGAAAAACTGTTTTTT
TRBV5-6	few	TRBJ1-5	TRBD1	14	CASSSGQSNQPQHF	TGTGCCAGCAGCTCGGGACAGTCAAATCAGCCCCAGCATTTT
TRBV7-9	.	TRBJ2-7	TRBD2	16	CAGSDSLASSSYEQYF	TGTGCCGGCAGCGATTCACTAGCGAGTAGCTCCTACGAGCAGTACTTC
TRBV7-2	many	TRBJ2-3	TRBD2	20	CASSLAPGGGETTSTDTQYF	TGTGCCAGCAGCTTAGCTCCCGGGGGGGGAGAGACCACTAGCACAGATACGCAGTATTTT
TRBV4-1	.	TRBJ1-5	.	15	CASSQEGRAGQPQHF	TGCGCCAGCAGCCAAGAAGGCAGGGCGGGTCAGCCCCAGCATTTT
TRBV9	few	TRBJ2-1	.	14	CASSAGSGDNEQFF	TGTGCCAGCAGCGCAGGGAGCGGTGACAATGAGCAGTTCTTC
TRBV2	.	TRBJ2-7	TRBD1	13	CASLGTGSGEQYF	TGTGCCAGCCTGGGGACAGGGTCGGGCGAGCAGTACTTC
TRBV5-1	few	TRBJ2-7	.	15	CASSLGAGPSYEQYF	TGCGCCAGCAGCTTGGGGGCAGGACCCTCCTACGAGCAGTACTTC
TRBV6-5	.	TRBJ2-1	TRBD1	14	CASSWGTGGNEQFF	TGTGCCAGCAGTTGGGGGACAGGGGGGAATGAGCAGTTCTTC
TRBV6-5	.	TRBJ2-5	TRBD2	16	CASSSSSGALQETQYF	TGTGCCAGCAGTTCATCGAGCGGGGCCCTGCAAGAGACCCAGTACTTC
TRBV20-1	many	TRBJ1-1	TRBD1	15	CSARDSGQGGVEAFF	TGCAGTGCTAGAGATTCCGGACAGGGTGGGGTTGAAGCTTTCTTT
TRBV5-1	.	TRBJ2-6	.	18	CASSLRRDPLSGANVLTF	TGCGCCAGCAGCTTACGGAGGGATCCCCTCTCTGGGGCCAACGTCCTGACTTTC
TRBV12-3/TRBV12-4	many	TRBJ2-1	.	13	CASSFLGRFEQFF	TGTGCCAGCAGTTTCCTGGGGAGGTTCGAGCAGTTCTTC
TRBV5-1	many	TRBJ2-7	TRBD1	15	CASRQVSQGAIEQYF	TGCGCCAGCAGGCAGGTTTCGCAGGGGGCGATCGAGCAGTACTTC
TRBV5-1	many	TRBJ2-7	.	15	CASSLVPSATYEQYF	TGCGCCAGCAGCTTGGTTCCTAGCGCCACCTACGAGCAGTACTTC
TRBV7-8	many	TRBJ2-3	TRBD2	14	CASSSGLAPDTQYF	TGTGCCAGCAGCTCGGGACTAGCTCCAGATACGCAGTATTTT
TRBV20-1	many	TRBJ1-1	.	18	CSAIRPAGPDGRGTEAFF	TGCAGTGCTATAAGGCCGGCGGGGCCCGATGGGCGCGGCACTGAAGCTTTCTTT
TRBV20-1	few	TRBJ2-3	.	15	CSALGVAEVFNTQYF	TGCAGTGCCCTAGGAGTAGCGGAGGTTTTTAATACGCAGTATTTT
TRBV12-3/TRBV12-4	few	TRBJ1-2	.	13	CASSQGGAKGYTF	TGTGCCAGCAGCCAAGGGGGGGCGAAGGGCTACACCTTC
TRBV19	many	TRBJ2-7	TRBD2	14	CASSIGGGPYEQYF	TGTGCCAGTAGTATCGGGGGAGGGCCCTACGAGCAGTACTTC
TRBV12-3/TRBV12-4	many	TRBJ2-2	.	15	CASRGQEGNTGELFF	TGTGCCAGCCGTGGCCAGGAGGGAAACACCGGGGAGCTGTTTTTT
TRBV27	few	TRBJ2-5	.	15	CASSLLGALQETQYF	TGTGCCAGCAGTTTGCTGGGGGCGCTTCAAGAGACCCAGTACTTC
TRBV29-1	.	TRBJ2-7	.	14	CSVEERGAGYEQYF	TGCAGCGTTGAAGAAAGAGGGGCTGGCTACGAGCAGTACTTC
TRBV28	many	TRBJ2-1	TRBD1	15	CASSHRGRSYNEQFF	TGTGCCAGCAGCCACAGGGGTCGCTCCTACAATGAGCAGTTCTTC
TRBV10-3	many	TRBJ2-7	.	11	CAISESEEQYF	TGTGCCATCAGTGAGTCGGAAGAGCAGTACTTC
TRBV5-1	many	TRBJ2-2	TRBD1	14	CASSSTGDVGELFF	TGCGCCAGCAGCTCGACAGGGGACGTCGGGGAGCTGTTTTTT
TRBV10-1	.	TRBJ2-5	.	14	CASSDGTSQETQYF	TGCGCCAGCAGTGACGGGACATCGCAAGAGACCCAGTACTTC
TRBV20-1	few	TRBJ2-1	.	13	CSAQPHSNNEQFF	TGCAGTGCCCAACCCCATTCGAACAATGAGCAGTTCTTC
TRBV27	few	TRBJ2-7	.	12	CASGGGTYEQYF	TGTGCCAGCGGAGGGGGGACCTACGAGCAGTACTTC
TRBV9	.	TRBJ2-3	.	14	CASNGGRKTDTQYF	TGTGCCAGCAATGGGGGGAGAAAAACAGATACGCAGTATTTT
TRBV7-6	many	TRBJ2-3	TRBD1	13	CASSSGQGDTQYF	TGTGCCAGCAGCTCCGGACAGGGAGATACGCAGTATTTT
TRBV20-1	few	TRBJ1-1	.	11	CSAGRTLEAFF	TGCAGTGCTGGCAGGACGCTTGAAGCTTTCTTT
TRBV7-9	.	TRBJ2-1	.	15	CASSFTAALGNEQFF	TGTGCCAGCAGCTTTACAGCGGCCTTAGGAAATGAGCAGTTCTTC
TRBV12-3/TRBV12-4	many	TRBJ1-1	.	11	CASSFGSEAFF	TGTGCCAGCAGTTTTGGGTCTGAAGCTTTCTTT
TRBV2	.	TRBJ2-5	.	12	CASMGRRETQYF	TGTGCCAGCATGGGGCGGAGAGAGACCCAGTACTTC